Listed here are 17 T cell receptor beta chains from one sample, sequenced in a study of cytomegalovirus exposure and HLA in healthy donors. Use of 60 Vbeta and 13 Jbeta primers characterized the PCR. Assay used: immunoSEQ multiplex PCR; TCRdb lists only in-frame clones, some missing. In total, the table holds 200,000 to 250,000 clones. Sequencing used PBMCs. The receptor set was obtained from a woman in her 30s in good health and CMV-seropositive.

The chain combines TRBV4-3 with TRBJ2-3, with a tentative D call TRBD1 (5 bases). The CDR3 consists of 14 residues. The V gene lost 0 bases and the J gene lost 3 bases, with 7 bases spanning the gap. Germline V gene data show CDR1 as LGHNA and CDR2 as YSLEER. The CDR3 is CASSQEGHTDTQYF. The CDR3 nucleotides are TGCGCCAGCAGCCAAGAAGGACATACAGATACGCAGTATTTT.

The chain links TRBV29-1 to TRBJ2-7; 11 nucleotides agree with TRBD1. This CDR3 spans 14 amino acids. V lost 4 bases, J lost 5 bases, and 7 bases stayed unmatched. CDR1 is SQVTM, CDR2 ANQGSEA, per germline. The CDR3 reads CSVGTGGAVNEQYF. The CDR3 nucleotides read TGCAGCGTTGGGACAGGGGGCGCCGTGAACGAGCAGTACTTC.

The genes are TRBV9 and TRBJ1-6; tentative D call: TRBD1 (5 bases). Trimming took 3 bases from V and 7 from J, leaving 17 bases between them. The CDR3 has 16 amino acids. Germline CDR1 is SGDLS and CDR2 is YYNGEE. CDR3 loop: CASSGRGGSLNSPLHF. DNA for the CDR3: TGTGCCAGCAGCGGAAGGGGAGGGAGTTTAAATTCACCCCTCCACTTT.

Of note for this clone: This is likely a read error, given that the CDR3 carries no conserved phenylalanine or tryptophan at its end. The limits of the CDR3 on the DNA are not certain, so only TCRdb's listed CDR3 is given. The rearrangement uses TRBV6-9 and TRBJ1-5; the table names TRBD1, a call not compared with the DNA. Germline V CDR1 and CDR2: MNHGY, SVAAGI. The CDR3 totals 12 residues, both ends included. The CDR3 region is CASSYCGQGRLR.

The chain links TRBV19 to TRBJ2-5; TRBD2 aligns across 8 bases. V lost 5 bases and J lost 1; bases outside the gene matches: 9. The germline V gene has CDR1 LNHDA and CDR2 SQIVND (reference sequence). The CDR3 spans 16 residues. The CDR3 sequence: CASSLALAVGQETQYF. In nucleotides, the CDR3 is TGTGCCAGTAGTCTAGCACTAGCGGTTGGCCAAGAGACCCAGTACTTC.

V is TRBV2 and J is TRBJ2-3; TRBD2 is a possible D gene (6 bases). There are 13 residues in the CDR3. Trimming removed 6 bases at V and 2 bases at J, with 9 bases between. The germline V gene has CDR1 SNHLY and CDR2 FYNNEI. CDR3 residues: CASRGLSTDTQYF. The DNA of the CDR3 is TGTGCCAGCAGGGGACTCTCCACAGATACGCAGTATTTT. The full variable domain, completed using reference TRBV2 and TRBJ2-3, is EPEVTQTPSHQVTQMGQEVILRCVPISNHLYFYWYRQILGQKVEFLVSFYNNEISEKSEIFDDQFSVERPDGSNFTLKIRSTKLEDSAMYFCASRGLSTDTQYFGPGTRLTVL.

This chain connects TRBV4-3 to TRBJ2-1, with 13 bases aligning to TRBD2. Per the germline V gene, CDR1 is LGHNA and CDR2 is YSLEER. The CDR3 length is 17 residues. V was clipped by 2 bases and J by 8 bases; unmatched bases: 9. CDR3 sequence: CASSQSKRTSGSDEQFF. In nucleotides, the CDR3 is TGCGCCAGCAGCCAATCTAAAAGGACTAGCGGGAGTGATGAGCAGTTCTTC.

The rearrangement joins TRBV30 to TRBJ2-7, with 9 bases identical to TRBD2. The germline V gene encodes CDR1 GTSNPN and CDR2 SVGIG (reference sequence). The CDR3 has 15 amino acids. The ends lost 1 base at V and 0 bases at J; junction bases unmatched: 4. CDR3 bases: TGTGCCTGGAGTGCCCTAGCGGGGAGCTCCTACGAGCAGTACTTC. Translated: CAWSALAGSSYEQYF.

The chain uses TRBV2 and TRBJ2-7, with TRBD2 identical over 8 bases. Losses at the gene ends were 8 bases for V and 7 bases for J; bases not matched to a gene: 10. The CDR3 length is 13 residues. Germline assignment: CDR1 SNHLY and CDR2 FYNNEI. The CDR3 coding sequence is TGTGCCAGCTCTCCACGGGAGGGCCTAGAGCAGTACTTC. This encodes CASSPREGLEQYF. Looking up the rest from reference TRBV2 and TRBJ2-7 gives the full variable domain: EPEVTQTPSHQVTQMGQEVILRCVPISNHLYFYWYRQILGQKVEFLVSFYNNEISEKSEIFDDQFSVERPDGSNFTLKIRSTKLEDSAMYFCASSPREGLEQYFGPGTRLTVT.

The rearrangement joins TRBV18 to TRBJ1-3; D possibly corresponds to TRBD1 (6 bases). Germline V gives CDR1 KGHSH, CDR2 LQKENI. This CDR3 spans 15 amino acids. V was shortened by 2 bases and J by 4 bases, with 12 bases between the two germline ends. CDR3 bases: TGTGCCAGCTCACCAATAGGGACATCGGGAAACACCATATATTTT. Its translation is CASSPIGTSGNTIYF.

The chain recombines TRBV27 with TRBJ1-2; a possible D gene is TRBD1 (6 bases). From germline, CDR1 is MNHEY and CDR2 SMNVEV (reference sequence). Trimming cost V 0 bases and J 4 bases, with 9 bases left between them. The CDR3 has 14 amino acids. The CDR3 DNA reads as TGTGCCAGCAGTTTATCCGGCAGGGGCTATGGCTACACCTTC. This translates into CASSLSGRGYGYTF.

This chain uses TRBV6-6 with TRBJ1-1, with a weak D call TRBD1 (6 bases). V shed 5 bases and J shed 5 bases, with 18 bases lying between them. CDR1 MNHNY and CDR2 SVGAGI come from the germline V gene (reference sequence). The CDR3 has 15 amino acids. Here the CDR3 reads CASSLRGEGRTEAFF. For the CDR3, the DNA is TGTGCCAGCAGTCTTAGGGGGGAGGGTAGGACTGAAGCTTTCTTT.

The CDR3 sequence: CASSFGQVPTYEQYF. CDR3 DNA: TGTGCCAGCAGCTTTGGACAGGTCCCCACCTACGAGCAGTACTTC. The chain has TRBV7-2 and TRBJ2-7; the match to TRBD1 covers 7 bases. Unmatched junction bases numbered 7, after V lost 3 bases and J lost 2 bases. The germline V gene encodes CDR1 SGHTA and CDR2 FQGNSA. This CDR3 is built from 15 residues.

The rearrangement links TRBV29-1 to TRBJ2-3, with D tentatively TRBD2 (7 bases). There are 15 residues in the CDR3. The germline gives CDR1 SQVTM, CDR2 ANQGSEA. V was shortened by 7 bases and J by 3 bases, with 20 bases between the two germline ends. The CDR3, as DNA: TGCAGCGCCCCACGTGGGGGGGCCGGGACAGATACGCAGTATTTT. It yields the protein CSAPRGGAGTDTQYF.

CDR3 loop: CASSLAGGPQETQYF. CDR3 coding DNA: TGCGCCAGCAGCTTGGCGGGAGGGCCCCAAGAGACCCAGTACTTC. The chain is built from TRBV5-1 and TRBJ2-5, with 8 bases aligning to TRBD2. Germline CDR1 SGHRS, CDR2 YFSETQ. The V and J ends lost 0 bases and 1 base, in that order; junction bases with no gene match: 2. The CDR3 extends over 15 amino acids.

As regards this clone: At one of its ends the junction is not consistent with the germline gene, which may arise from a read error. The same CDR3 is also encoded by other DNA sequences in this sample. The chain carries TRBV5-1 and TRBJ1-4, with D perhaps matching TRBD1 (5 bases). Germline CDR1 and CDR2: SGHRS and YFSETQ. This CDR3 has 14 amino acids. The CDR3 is CASSLDSPGEKLFF. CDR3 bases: TGCGCCAGCAGTTTAGACAGCCCCGGTGAAAAACTGTTTTTC.

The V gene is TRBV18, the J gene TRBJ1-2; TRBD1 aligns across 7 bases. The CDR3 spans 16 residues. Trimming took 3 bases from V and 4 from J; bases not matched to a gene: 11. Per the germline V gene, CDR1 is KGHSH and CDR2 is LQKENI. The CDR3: CASSPRQGRMVYGYTF. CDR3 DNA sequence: TGTGCCAGCTCACCTAGACAGGGACGGATGGTCTATGGCTACACCTTC.